This T cell receptor (beta chain) comes out of a study of blood T cell repertoires in COVID-19. Study-wide background: Sites across the United States, Italy and Spain contributed samples from acute and convalescent COVID-19. Sample material is recorded as cDNA or gDNA derived from T cells, B-cell-depleted T cells, or PBMCs.

J gave up 3 bases and V 6 bases, and 5 bases lay outside the gene matches. Germline-derived CDR1 and CDR2 are SQVTM and ANQGSEA. The CDR3 is 14 amino acids. In the original workflow: Scientists estimated how many nucleated cells there were by amplifying reference gene primers. Data came from immunoSEQ multiplex PCR; TCRdb stores just in-frame clones and leaves some out. For V, J and clone size, that table is used; D and trimming come from the DNA. The table records roughly 40,000 clones, 90% of them present only once. Sequencing was performed on peripheral blood. The V and J genes are TRBV29-1 and TRBJ2-3, with 11 bases aligning to TRBD1. This receptor was taken from a man aged 45-65 years with active COVID-19. CDR3 nucleotide sequence: TGCAGCGTCTCGGACAGGGGGCGAACAGATACGCAGTATTTT. It yields the protein CSVSDRGRTDTQYF.